This TCR beta chain is drawn from a study of T cell responses to AZD1222 COVID-19 vaccine. Study-wide findings and caveats: No day 14 peak samples; only post-peak repertoires were characterized. The donors showed a predominance of white British ancestry and of females, with possible underestimation of clonal diversity.

The assay was immunoSEQ multiplex PCR, and TCRdb's table has in-frame clones only and misses some. Here the sample spans 150,000 to 200,000 clones, approximately 95% being singletons. Remarks on this clone: Its cognate antigen is unknown.

The CDR3 loop spans 15 amino acids. The germline V gene has CDR1 SNHLY and CDR2 FYNNEI. V shed 8 bases and J 5 bases; nucleotides not matched to a gene: 7. This sequence was found in an adult in good health. The sample consisted of peripheral blood, taken on day 0 of AZD1222 vaccination. The chain couples TRBV2 to TRBJ1-6, with 9 bases lining up with TRBD1. The CDR3: CASSRQGVDNSPLHF. DNA of the CDR3: TGTGCCAGCTCAAGACAGGGGGTCGATAATTCACCCCTCCACTTT.